This TCR beta chain originates from a study of regulatory T cells in long-lasting Graves disease. Many counts were recorded for this clonotype. Looked up from germline, CDR1 is MDHEN and CDR2 is SYDVKM. This CDR3 comprises 10 residues. Trimming took 6 bases from V and 9 from J, leaving 6 bases between them. As for time point: newly diagnosed GD, antithyroid drugs for less than 3 months. Following extraction of RNA from PBMCs, that RNA was used to make the TCR library. Arm-PCR of CDR3 regions and iRepertoire HTBI primers were the basis on which TCR beta libraries were built. TCRdb processed the multiplex PCR reads anew with MiXCR; each CDR3 protein has one entry. The repertoire holds about 360,000 distinct CDR3 sequences, with around 15% as singletons. These same records also appear under a second study, on T cells in Graves' hyperthyroidism and ophthalmopathy.

The sample in question was peripheral blood mononuclear cells (PBMCs), obtained at new diagnosis, from a patient treated with antithyroid drugs. The gene calls are TRBV28 and TRBJ2-1, with unresolved D. This receptor was obtained from a woman between 18 and 29 years old with Graves disease. CDR3 protein: CASRLGEQFF. In nucleotides, the CDR3 is TGTGCCAGCAGGCTCGGTGAGCAGTTCTTC.